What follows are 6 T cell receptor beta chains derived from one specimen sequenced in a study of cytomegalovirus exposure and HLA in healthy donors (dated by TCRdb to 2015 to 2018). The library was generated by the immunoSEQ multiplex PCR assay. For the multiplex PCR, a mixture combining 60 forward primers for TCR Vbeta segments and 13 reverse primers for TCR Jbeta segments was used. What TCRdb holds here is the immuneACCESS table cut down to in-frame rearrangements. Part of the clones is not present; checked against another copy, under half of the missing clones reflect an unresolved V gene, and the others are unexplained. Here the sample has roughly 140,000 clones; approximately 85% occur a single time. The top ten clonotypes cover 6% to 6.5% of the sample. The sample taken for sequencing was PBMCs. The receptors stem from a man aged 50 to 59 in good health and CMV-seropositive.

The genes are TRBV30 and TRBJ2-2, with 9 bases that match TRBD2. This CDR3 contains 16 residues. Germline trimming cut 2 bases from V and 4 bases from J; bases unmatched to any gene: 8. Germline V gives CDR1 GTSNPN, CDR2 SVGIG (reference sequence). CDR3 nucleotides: TGTGCCTGGAGTAGGCCGGGACTAGCCTTCACCGGGGAGCTGTTTTTT. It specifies CAWSRPGLAFTGELFF.

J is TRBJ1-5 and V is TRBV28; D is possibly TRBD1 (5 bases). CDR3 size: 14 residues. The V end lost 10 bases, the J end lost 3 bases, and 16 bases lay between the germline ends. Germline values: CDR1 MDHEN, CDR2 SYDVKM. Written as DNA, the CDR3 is TGTGCCACCCCAGGGCAGGGACTCAATCAGCCCCAGCATTTT. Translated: CATPGQGLNQPQHF.

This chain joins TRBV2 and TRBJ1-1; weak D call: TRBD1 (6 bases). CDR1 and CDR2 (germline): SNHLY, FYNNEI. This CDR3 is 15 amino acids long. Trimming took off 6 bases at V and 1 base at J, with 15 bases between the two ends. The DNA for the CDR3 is TGTGCCAGCAGCAATTCCCGGACAGCGAACACTGAAGCTTTCTTT. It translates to CASSNSRTANTEAFF.

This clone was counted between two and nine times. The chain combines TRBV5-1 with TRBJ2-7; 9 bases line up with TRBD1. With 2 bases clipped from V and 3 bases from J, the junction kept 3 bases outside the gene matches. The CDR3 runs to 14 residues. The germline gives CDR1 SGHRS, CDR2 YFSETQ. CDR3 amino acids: CASSFRDRVYEQYF. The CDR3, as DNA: TGCGCCAGCAGCTTCCGGGACAGGGTCTACGAGCAGTACTTC. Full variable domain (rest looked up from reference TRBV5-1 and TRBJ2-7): KAGVTQTPRYLIKTRGQQVTLSCSPISGHRSVSWYQQTPGQGLQFLFEYFSETQRNKGNFPGRFSGRQFSNSRSEMNVSTLELGDSALYLCASSFRDRVYEQYFGPGTRLTVT.

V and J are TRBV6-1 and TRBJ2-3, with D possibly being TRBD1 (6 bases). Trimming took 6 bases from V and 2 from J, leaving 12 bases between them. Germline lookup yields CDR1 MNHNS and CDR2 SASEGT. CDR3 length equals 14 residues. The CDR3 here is CASRETGPTDTQYF. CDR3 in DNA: TGTGCCAGCAGAGAAACAGGGCCCACAGATACGCAGTATTTT.

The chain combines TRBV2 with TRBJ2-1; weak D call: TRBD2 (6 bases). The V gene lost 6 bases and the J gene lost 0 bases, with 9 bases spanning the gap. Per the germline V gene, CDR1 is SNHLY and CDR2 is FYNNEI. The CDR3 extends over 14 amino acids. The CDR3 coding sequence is TGTGCCAGCAGGGGGAGGAGCTCCTACAATGAGCAGTTCTTC. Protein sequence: CASRGRSSYNEQFF.